The clone carrying this T cell receptor beta chain was recorded once. Its antigen remains unknown. Assay used: immunoSEQ multiplex PCR; TCRdb lists only in-frame clones, some missing. Altogether over 35,000 clones are present, 70% to 90% being singletons, with the ten largest covering about 9.4%. The data were taken from a study of lymphopenia after photon versus proton radiotherapy. The CDR3 is 15 residues long. Looked up from germline, CDR1 is MNHEY and CDR2 is SMNVEV (reference sequence). J gave up 4 bases and V 4 bases, and 5 bases lay outside the gene matches. Study findings and constraints: Relative stability marked proton patients; photon patients lost diversity and naive cells. Larger post-nadir TCR diversity loss correlated inversely with survival in deceased patients. Post-nadir diversity loss with photons came from oligoclonal expansion, particularly CD8+ Temra cells.

The chain links TRBV27 to TRBJ1-2; the match to TRBD1 covers 11 bases. The sample in question was peripheral blood, obtained from a patient treated with proton-based radiotherapy. The source is a woman in her 70s with pancreatic cancer. Some clones in this sample may be carry-over from other donors' samples. The CDR3 region has the DNA TGTGCCAGCAGTTCTAAGGGGACAGGGGGCTATGGCTACACCTTC. Its translation: CASSSKGTGGYGYTF.